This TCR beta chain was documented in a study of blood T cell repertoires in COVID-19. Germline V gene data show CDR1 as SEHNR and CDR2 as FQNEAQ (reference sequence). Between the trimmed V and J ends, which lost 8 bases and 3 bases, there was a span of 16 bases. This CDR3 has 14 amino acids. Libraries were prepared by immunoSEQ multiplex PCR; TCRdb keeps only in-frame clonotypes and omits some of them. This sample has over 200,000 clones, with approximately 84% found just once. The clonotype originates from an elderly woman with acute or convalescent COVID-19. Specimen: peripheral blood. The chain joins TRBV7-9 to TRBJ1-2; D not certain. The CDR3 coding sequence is TGTGCCAGCCGAAAAGGTTCTGGAGACTATGGCTACACCTTC. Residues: CASRKGSGDYGYTF.